This TCR beta chain comes out of a study of OX40 agonist ivuxolimab in advanced cancers. Across the whole study: Three patients showed partial responses: one hepatocellular carcinoma and two cutaneous melanoma cases.

The CDR3 spans 14 residues. Trimming cost V 5 bases and J 6 bases, with 13 bases left between them. Germline CDR1 SGHTA, CDR2 FQGTGA. Assay used: immunoSEQ multiplex PCR; TCRdb lists only in-frame clones, some missing. The repertoire has 95,000 to 100,000 clones, about 90% of them found once; the top ten carry around 1.6%. Whole-study results and caveats: Still undetermined is the antigen specificity of the expanded peripheral T cells.

To note about this clone: The antigen remains unidentified.

This specimen was CD4+ or CD8+ T cells sorted from blood, taken in a trial of the OX40 agonist ivuxolimab. The V and J genes are TRBV7-3 and TRBJ2-2; D may be TRBD1 (6 bases). The receptor was isolated from an adult with an advanced solid tumor such as melanoma, head and neck, liver or kidney cancer. CDR3: CASSRTGPAGELFF. In nucleotides, the CDR3 is TGTGCCAGCAGCCGAACAGGGCCAGCCGGGGAGCTGTTTTTT.